In this sample, the clone carrying this TCR beta chain turned up a few times. The antigen is unknown. The data stem from a study of CD8 T cells in ankylosing spondylitis. Findings of the study overall: Fewer than ten highly homologous variants made up a TCR beta motif that seemed to typify ankylosing spondylitis blood. Matched synovial fluid from ankylosing spondylitis patients was reported to be enriched for disease-linked clones.

TCRdb reprocessed the 5' RACE reads with MiXCR, giving one entry per CDR3 protein. The sample carries some 240,000 distinct CDR3 sequences, approximately 7.4% recorded once. Germline-derived CDR1 and CDR2 are SGHRS and YFSETQ. The V end lost 4 bases, the J end lost 2 bases, and 10 bases lay between the germline ends. There are 13 residues in the CDR3. The sequenced sample was blood, either unsorted or a sorted T cell fraction (not recorded which). The chain links TRBV5-1 to TRBJ2-7; D is ambiguous. The TCR was taken from a male donor with ankylosing spondylitis. The CDR3 DNA reads TGCGCCAGCAGCCCGCATGGGGCCTACGAGCAGTACTTC. Its translation: CASSPHGAYEQYF.